The sample holds many counts of the clone carrying this T cell receptor beta chain. Its specificity is unknown. This entry is derived from a study of molecular identifiers for immune sequencing clone quantification. Per germline, CDR1 MDHEN and CDR2 SYDVKM. Trimming took 2 bases from V and 7 from J, leaving 9 bases between them. The CDR3 has 13 amino acids. TCRdb ran MiXCR on the PCR reads and lists one entry per CDR3 protein. The sample has about 98,000 distinct CDR3 sequences, under 40% seen once. Study-wide findings and caveats: Effector cells kept over 98% of their molecules in clones above 20 RNA copies, while naive cells kept under 1% there.

The sequencing input was naive CD8+ T cells from blood, with Jurkat cell RNA spiked in. This sample's subset: FACS-sorted CD8+CD4-CCR7+CD45RA+ naive T cells. This clonotype originated in a human donor in good health. Some libraries in this study had Jurkat cell RNA spiked in. The chain joins TRBV28 to TRBJ1-5; tentative D call: TRBD1 (6 bases). DNA for the CDR3: TGTGCCAGCAGTTTAAGGGGGGTACAGCCCCAGCATTTT. Protein: CASSLRGVQPQHF.